Shown below are 2 T cell receptor beta chains from a single sample sequenced in a study of blood T cell repertoires in COVID-19. TCRdb keeps only in-frame clones here, not all; method: immunoSEQ multiplex PCR. The sample yields about 220,000 clones, 84% seen once. The sample consisted of peripheral blood. The receptors come from a middle-aged man with active or convalescent COVID-19.

The CDR3 loop reads CASSLDTGLRSYEQYV. The CDR3 DNA follows: TGTGCCAGCAGCTTAGATACGGGTCTTAGGTCCTACGAGCAGTACGTC. The chain couples TRBV11-3 to TRBJ2-7; D uncertain. This CDR3 is built from 16 residues. V was clipped by 0 bases and J by 1 base, with 13 bases between them. Germline assignment: CDR1 SGHNT and CDR2 YENEEA.

The chain recombines TRBV5-1 with TRBJ2-1; 8 bases align to TRBD1. The CDR3 contains 15 residues. V gave up 4 bases and J gave up 4 bases; unmatched junction bases: 7. Germline lookup yields CDR1 SGHRS and CDR2 YFSETQ. The CDR3 DNA is TGCGCCAGCAGCCCAGGGGGCCAAACGTACAATGAGCAGTTCTTC. Amino acid sequence: CASSPGGQTYNEQFF.